This T cell receptor (beta chain) was captured by sequencing in a study of T-cell reconstitution after alpha-beta-depleted transplantation in children. Study results and caveats: After transplant, at about two months, alpha-beta T cells were reportedly derived from several hundred expanded graft clones. Newly produced T cells mostly accounted for T-cell counts and diversity one year post-transplant.

Points on this clonotype: The target antigen is unknown.

The germline V and J ends were trimmed by 6 bases and 2 bases, with 10 bases remaining between them. The CDR3 consists of 13 residues. The germline gives CDR1 MNHEY, CDR2 SMNVEV (reference sequence). Researchers prepared the TCRbeta library using unique molecular identifiers, the study reports. TCRdb used MiXCR to reprocess the PCR reads, holding one entry per CDR3 protein. This sample carries fewer than 750,000 distinct CDR3 sequences, more than 20% of them seen once, and the ten largest clones take about 14%. The rearrangement joins TRBV27 to TRBJ1-1, with TRBD1 as a possible D gene (5 bases). This clonotype was obtained from a boy in the first two years of life who had a stem cell transplant for acute myeloid leukemia, so the T cells may come from the graft donor. Sequences were derived from PBMCs, mostly from graft donor cells, sampled 360 days after TCRalphabeta/CD19-depleted stem cell transplant. The CDR3 DNA is TGTGCCAGCAGGCGGGACCTAAACACTGAAGCTTTCTTT. Protein sequence: CASRRDLNTEAFF.